This is a list of T cell receptor beta chains from one sample in a study of CD8+CD57+ T cells in acquired aplastic anemia. TCRdb ran MiXCR on the reads and lists one entry per CDR3 protein. The sample yields 200,000 to 250,000 distinct CDR3 sequences, roughly 50% seen once. The sequenced material came from sorted CD4+, CD8+, or CD8+CD57+ T cells (not recorded which) from PBMCs. These receptors were taken from a human donor with aplastic anemia. Each CDR3 is given with its conserved first and last residue. The order of the fields is D gene, V gene, J gene, clone size, CDR3 DNA, CDR3 protein. A D gene is named only where the DNA matches it firmly. Clone size is not always given. Where it is, it says once, few, many or a class for expanded clones.

D gene: NA; V gene: TRBV12-3/TRBV12-4; J gene: TRBJ1-5; clone size: many; CDR3 DNA: TGTGCCAGCAGTTTCAGGGCGGACCAGGTGAGCAATCAGCCCCAGCATTTT; CDR3 protein: CASSFRADQVSNQPQHF
D gene: TRBD1; V gene: TRBV6-5; J gene: TRBJ2-7; clone size: NA; CDR3 DNA: TGTGCCAGCTTGCTTAGGGACAGCTACGAGCAGTACTTC; CDR3 protein: CASLLRDSYEQYF
D gene: TRBD1; V gene: TRBV6-5; J gene: TRBJ2-7; clone size: NA; CDR3 DNA: TGTGCCAGCAGCTCCGGGACAGGGGGCGCGGGCGAGCAGTACTTC; CDR3 protein: CASSSGTGGAGEQYF
D gene: TRBD1; V gene: TRBV19; J gene: TRBJ2-3; clone size: NA; CDR3 DNA: TGTGCCAGTAGTTTGAGGACAGGGGGCAAGGGAGATACGCAGTATTTT; CDR3 protein: CASSLRTGGKGDTQYF
D gene: TRBD1; V gene: TRBV20-1; J gene: TRBJ2-7; clone size: NA; CDR3 DNA: TGCAGTGCTGAGGGACAGTCGGCCGAGCAGTACTTC; CDR3 protein: CSAEGQSAEQYF
D gene: TRBD1; V gene: TRBV20-1; J gene: TRBJ1-1; clone size: NA; CDR3 DNA: TGCAGTGCTAGCAGGGGGCCGGACACTGAAGCTTTCTTT; CDR3 protein: CSASRGPDTEAFF
D gene: NA; V gene: TRBV7-8; J gene: TRBJ1-5; clone size: NA; CDR3 DNA: TGTGCCAGCAGCTCCGACAGGCGTCAGCCCCAGCATTTT; CDR3 protein: CASSSDRRQPQHF
D gene: NA; V gene: TRBV10-3; J gene: TRBJ2-3; clone size: NA; CDR3 DNA: TGTGCCATCCGGGGCCACACACACACAGATACGCAGTATTTT; CDR3 protein: CAIRGHTHTDTQYF
D gene: TRBD2; V gene: TRBV7-8; J gene: TRBJ2-7; clone size: NA; CDR3 DNA: TGTGCCAGCAGCAGAACTAGCGGGGACTACGAGCAGTACTTC; CDR3 protein: CASSRTSGDYEQYF
D gene: NA; V gene: TRBV6-1; J gene: TRBJ1-1; clone size: NA; CDR3 DNA: TGTGCCAGCAGTGAATTACATGGGGGGCTGGTGAACACTGAAGCTTTCTTT; CDR3 protein: CASSELHGGLVNTEAFF
D gene: NA; V gene: TRBV29-1; J gene: TRBJ2-1; clone size: many; CDR3 DNA: TGCAGCATCTCTCGGGACGGATCCTACAATGAGCAGTTCTTC; CDR3 protein: CSISRDGSYNEQFF
D gene: TRBD1; V gene: TRBV6-1; J gene: TRBJ1-2; clone size: many; CDR3 DNA: TGTGCCAGCAGTACAAGACAGGGGGTTAACTATGGCTACACCTTC; CDR3 protein: CASSTRQGVNYGYTF
D gene: TRBD2; V gene: TRBV9; J gene: TRBJ2-1; clone size: NA; CDR3 DNA: TGTGCCAGCAGCGTAATGGACTGGGGGGGACATGAGCAGTTCTTC; CDR3 protein: CASSVMDWGGHEQFF
D gene: NA; V gene: TRBV6-6; J gene: TRBJ1-5; clone size: many; CDR3 DNA: TGTGCCAGCAGTTACGGTATTCAGGGGAGTGGTGGCAATCAGCCCCAGCATTTT; CDR3 protein: CASSYGIQGSGGNQPQHF
D gene: NA; V gene: TRBV20-1; J gene: TRBJ1-6; clone size: many; CDR3 DNA: TGCAGTGCTAGAGATGCGGGTCGGACGAGCTCCTATAATTCACCCCTCCACTTT; CDR3 protein: CSARDAGRTSSYNSPLHF
D gene: NA; V gene: TRBV20-1; J gene: TRBJ2-4; clone size: many; CDR3 DNA: TGCAGTGCCCTTGGAGGATCCGGCATTCAGTACTTC; CDR3 protein: CSALGGSGIQYF
D gene: TRBD1; V gene: TRBV27; J gene: TRBJ1-1; clone size: few; CDR3 DNA: TGTGCCAGCCAAACCCGCGACAGGGGCCTGAACACTGAAGCTTTCTTT; CDR3 protein: CASQTRDRGLNTEAFF
D gene: TRBD1; V gene: TRBV7-9; J gene: TRBJ1-6; clone size: few; CDR3 DNA: TGTGCCAGCAGCAGAAGGGACAGCTCCAATTCACCCCTCCACTTT; CDR3 protein: CASSRRDSSNSPLHF
D gene: NA; V gene: TRBV7-6; J gene: TRBJ2-5; clone size: many; CDR3 DNA: TGTGCCAGCAGCCCCCGTGGTGAGACCCAGTACTTC; CDR3 protein: CASSPRGETQYF
D gene: TRBD1; V gene: TRBV2; J gene: TRBJ2-3; clone size: NA; CDR3 DNA: TGTGCCAGCAGTGGTCGGCAGGGGGCAAACAATGAGCAGTATTTT; CDR3 protein: CASSGRQGANNEQYF
D gene: NA; V gene: TRBV5-1; J gene: TRBJ2-6; clone size: NA; CDR3 DNA: TGCGCCAGCAGCTTGGGGACGACCGGGGGCTCTGGGGCCAACGTCCTGACTTTC; CDR3 protein: CASSLGTTGGSGANVLTF
D gene: NA; V gene: TRBV6-5; J gene: TRBJ1-1; clone size: few; CDR3 DNA: TGTGCCAGCAGTCAGACACTCATGAACACTGAAGCTTTCTTT; CDR3 protein: CASSQTLMNTEAFF
D gene: TRBD1; V gene: TRBV25-1; J gene: TRBJ2-1; clone size: NA; CDR3 DNA: TGTGCCAGCAGTGAACAGGGGGTCCGACGGCAGTTCTTC; CDR3 protein: CASSEQGVRRQFF
D gene: TRBD1; V gene: TRBV11-1; J gene: TRBJ2-7; clone size: NA; CDR3 DNA: TGTTCCAGCAGTCGGACAGGGAGCTCCTACGAGCAGTACTTC; CDR3 protein: CSSSRTGSSYEQYF
D gene: TRBD1; V gene: TRBV6-6; J gene: TRBJ2-7; clone size: few; CDR3 DNA: TGTGCCAGCAGTGGGATGGGACAGGCAAATCAGCCCCAGCAGTACTTC; CDR3 protein: CASSGMGQANQPQQYF
D gene: NA; V gene: TRBV7-9; J gene: TRBJ1-4; clone size: few; CDR3 DNA: TGTGCCAGCAGCTGGACATCCGAAAAACTGTTTTTT; CDR3 protein: CASSWTSEKLFF
D gene: TRBD2; V gene: TRBV20-1; J gene: TRBJ2-7; clone size: few; CDR3 DNA: TGCAGTGCGGGAGGGGACCTGGTGCACGAGCAGTACTTC; CDR3 protein: CSAGGDLVHEQYF
D gene: NA; V gene: TRBV19; J gene: TRBJ2-1; clone size: once; CDR3 DNA: TGTGCCAGTAGTATGAATCCCTACAATGAGCAGTTCTTC; CDR3 protein: CASSMNPYNEQFF
D gene: TRBD1; V gene: TRBV20-1; J gene: TRBJ1-3; clone size: many; CDR3 DNA: TGCAGTGCTAGAATACACCACAGGGGGTTTAACACCATATATTTT; CDR3 protein: CSARIHHRGFNTIYF